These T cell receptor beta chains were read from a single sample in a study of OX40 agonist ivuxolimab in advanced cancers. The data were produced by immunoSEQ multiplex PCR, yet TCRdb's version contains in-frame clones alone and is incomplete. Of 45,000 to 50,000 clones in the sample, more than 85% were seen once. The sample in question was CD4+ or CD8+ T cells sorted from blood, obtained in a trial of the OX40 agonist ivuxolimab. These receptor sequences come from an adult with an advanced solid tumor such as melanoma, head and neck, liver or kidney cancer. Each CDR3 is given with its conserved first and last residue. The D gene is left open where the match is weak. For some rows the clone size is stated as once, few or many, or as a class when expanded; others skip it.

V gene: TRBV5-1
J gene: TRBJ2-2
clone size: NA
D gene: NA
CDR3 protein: CASSLERVGNTGELFF
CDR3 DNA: TGCGCCAGCAGCCTGGAGAGGGTAGGGAACACCGGGGAGCTGTTTTTT

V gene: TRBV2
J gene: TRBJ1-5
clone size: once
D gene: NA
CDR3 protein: CASTPERLQPQHF
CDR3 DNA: TGTGCCAGCACCCCGGAGAGGTTACAGCCCCAGCATTTT

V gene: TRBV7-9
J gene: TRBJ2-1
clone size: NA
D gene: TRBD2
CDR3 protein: CASSLSRSGGYNEQFF
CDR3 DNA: TGTGCCAGCAGCCTCAGTCGTAGCGGGGGTTACAATGAGCAGTTCTTC

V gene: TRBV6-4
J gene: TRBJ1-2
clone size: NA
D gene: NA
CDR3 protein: CASRNEVRGSSGYTF
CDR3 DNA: TGTGCCAGCAGGAACGAGGTCAGGGGTTCGAGTGGCTACACCTTC

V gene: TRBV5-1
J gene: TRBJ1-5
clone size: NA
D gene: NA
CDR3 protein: CASSLEGQEHGNQPQHF
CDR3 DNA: TGCGCCAGCAGCTTGGAAGGGCAGGAGCATGGCAATCAGCCCCAGCATTTT

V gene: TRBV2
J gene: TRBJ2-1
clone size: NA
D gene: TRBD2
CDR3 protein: CASSPIGRSYNEQFF
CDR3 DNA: TGTGCCAGCAGTCCGATCGGGAGGTCCTACAATGAGCAGTTCTTC

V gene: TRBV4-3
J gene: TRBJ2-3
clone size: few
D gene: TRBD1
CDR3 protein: CASSRGTGADTQYF
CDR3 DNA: TGCGCCAGCAGCCGCGGGACAGGGGCCGATACGCAGTATTTT

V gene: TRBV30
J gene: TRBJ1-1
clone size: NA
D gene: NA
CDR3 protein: CACYDTEAFF
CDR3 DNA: TGTGCCTGTTACGACACTGAAGCTTTCTTT

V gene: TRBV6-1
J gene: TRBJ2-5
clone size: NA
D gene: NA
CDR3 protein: CASSEVLAQGTQYF
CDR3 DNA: TGTGCCAGCAGTGAAGTACTTGCCCAAGGGACCCAGTACTTC

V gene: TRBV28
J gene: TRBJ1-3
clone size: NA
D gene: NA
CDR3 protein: CASSSGTSGNTIYF
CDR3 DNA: TGTGCCAGCAGTTCAGGGACCTCTGGAAACACCATATATTTT

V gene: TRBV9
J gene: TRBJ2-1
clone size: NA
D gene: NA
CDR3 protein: CASSVTATNYNEQFF
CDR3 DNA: TGTGCCAGCAGCGTAACGGCGACTAATTACAATGAGCAGTTCTTC

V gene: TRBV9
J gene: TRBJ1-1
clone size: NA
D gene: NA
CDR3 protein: CASSVATEGIDTEAFF
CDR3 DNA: TGTGCCAGCAGCGTAGCTACGGAGGGGATAGACACTGAAGCTTTCTTT

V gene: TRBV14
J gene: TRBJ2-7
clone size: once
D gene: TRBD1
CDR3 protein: CASSLRTGSLEQYF
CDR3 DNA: TGTGCCAGCAGCCTTAGGACAGGGTCCCTCGAGCAGTACTTC

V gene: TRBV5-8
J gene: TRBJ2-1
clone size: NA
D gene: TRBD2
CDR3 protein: CASSGPGLEQFF
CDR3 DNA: TGTGCCAGCAGCGGGCCGGGACTAGAGCAGTTCTTC

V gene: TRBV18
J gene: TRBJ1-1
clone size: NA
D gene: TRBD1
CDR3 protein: CASSPDREGTEAFF
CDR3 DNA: TGTGCCAGCTCACCGGACAGGGAAGGCACTGAAGCTTTCTTT

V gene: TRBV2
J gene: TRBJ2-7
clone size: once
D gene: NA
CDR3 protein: CASSGLKGPPYEQYF
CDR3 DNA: TGTGCCAGCAGTGGGCTTAAAGGGCCACCCTACGAGCAGTACTTC

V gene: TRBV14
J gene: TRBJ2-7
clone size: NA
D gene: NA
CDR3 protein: CASSRSGGGSYEQYF
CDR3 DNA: TGTGCCAGCAGCCGGAGCGGTGGGGGCTCCTACGAGCAGTACTTC

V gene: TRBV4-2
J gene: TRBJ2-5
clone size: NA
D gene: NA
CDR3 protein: CASSESIWGEQETQYF
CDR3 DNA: TGTGCCAGCAGCGAATCTATTTGGGGCGAACAAGAGACCCAGTACTTC

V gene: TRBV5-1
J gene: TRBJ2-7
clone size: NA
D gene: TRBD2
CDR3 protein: CASSSSPSGGAFYEQYF
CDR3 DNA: TGCGCCAGCAGCTCCTCCCCCAGCGGGGGGGCCTTTTACGAGCAGTACTTC

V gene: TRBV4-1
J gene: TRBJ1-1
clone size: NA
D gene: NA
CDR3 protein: CASSLPNPASWSTEAFF
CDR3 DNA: TGCGCCAGCAGCCTCCCGAATCCAGCGAGTTGGAGCACTGAAGCTTTCTTT

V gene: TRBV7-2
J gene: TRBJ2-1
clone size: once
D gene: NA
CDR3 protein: CASSLAPGGGGKWEQFF
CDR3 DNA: TGTGCCAGCAGCTTAGCTCCGGGTGGTGGGGGAAAATGGGAGCAGTTCTTC

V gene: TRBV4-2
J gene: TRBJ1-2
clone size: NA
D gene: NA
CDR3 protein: CASSQEGRLINYGYTF
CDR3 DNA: TGTGCCAGCAGCCAAGAAGGCCGGTTGATAAACTATGGCTACACCTTC

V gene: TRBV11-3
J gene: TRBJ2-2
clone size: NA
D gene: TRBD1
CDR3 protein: CASSLGDRGRVDTGELFF
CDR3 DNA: TGTGCCAGCAGCTTAGGGGACAGGGGCCGGGTGGACACCGGGGAGCTGTTTTTT

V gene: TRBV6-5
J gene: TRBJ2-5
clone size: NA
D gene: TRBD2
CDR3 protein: CASSWGLASQETQYF
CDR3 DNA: TGTGCCAGCAGCTGGGGACTAGCAAGTCAAGAGACCCAGTACTTC

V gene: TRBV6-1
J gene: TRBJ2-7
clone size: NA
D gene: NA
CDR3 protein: CASSEPSYEQYF
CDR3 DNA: TGTGCCAGCAGTGAACCGTCCTACGAGCAGTACTTC

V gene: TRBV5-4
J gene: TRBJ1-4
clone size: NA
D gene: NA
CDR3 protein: CASSPGGIPNEKLFF
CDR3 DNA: TGTGCCAGCAGCCCCGGAGGGATCCCTAATGAAAAACTGTTTTTT

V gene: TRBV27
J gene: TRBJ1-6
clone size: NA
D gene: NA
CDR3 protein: CASSGTVGVYNSPLHF
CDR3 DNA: TGTGCCAGCAGTGGGACGGTTGGGGTTTATAATTCACCCCTCCACTTT

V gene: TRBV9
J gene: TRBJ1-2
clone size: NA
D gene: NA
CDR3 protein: CASSTGQSLFGYTF
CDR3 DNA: TGTGCCAGCAGCACGGGACAATCATTGTTTGGCTACACCTTC

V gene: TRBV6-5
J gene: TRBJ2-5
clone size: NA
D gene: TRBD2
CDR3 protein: CASSGLAGKETQYF
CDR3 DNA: TGTGCCAGCAGTGGACTAGCGGGGAAAGAGACCCAGTACTTC

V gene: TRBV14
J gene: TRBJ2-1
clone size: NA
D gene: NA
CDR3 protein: CASSQVGNEQFF
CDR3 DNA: TGTGCCAGCAGCCAAGTCGGGAATGAGCAGTTCTTC

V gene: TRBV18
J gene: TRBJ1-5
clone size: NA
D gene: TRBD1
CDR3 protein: CASSTTGEGNQPQHF
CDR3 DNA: TGTGCCAGCTCAACGACAGGGGAGGGCAATCAGCCCCAGCATTTT

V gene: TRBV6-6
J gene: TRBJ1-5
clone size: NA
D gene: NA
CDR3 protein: CASSPQGYQPQHF
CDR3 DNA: TGTGCCAGCAGTCCACAGGGTTATCAGCCCCAGCATTTT

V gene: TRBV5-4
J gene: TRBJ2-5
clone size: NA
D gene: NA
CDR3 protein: CASTGPWGMETQYF
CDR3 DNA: TGTGCCAGCACTGGGCCCTGGGGCATGGAGACCCAGTACTTC

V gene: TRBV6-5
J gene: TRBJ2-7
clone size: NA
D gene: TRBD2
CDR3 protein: CASSLKRGGTYEQYF
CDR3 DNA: TGTGCCAGCAGCCTAAAGCGGGGAGGGACCTACGAGCAGTACTTC

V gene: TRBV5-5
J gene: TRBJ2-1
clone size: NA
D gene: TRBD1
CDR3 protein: CASRQGAGTGGNEQFF
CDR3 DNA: TGTGCCAGCAGGCAGGGGGCCGGGACAGGGGGCAATGAGCAGTTCTTC

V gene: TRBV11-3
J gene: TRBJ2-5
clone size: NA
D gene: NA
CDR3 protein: CASSPGHSAQTQYF
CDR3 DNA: TGTGCCAGCAGCCCGGGTCACTCAGCCCAGACCCAGTACTTC

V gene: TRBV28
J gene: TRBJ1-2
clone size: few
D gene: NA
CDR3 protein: CASSSPAPANYGYTF
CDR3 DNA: TGTGCCAGCAGTTCGCCCGCCCCAGCGAACTATGGCTACACCTTC

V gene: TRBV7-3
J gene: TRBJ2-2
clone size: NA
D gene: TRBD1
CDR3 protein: CASSSQGWTGELFF
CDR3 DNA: TGTGCCAGCAGCTCACAGGGGTGGACCGGGGAGCTGTTTTTT

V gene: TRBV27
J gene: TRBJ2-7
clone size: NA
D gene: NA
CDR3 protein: CATTLRGGLSYEQYF
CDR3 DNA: TGTGCCACCACTCTGCGGGGAGGTCTCTCCTACGAGCAGTACTTC

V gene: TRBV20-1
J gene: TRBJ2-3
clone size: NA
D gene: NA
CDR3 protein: CSASLYDTQYF
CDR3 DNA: TGCAGTGCTAGTCTATACGATACGCAGTATTTT

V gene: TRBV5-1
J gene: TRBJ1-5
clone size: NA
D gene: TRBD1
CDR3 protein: CASSMTGGNQPQHF
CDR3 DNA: TGCGCCAGCAGCATGACAGGGGGCAATCAGCCCCAGCATTTT

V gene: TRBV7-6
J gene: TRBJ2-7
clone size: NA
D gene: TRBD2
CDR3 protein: CASSSTSGYEQYF
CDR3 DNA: TGTGCCAGCAGCTCGACTAGCGGCTACGAGCAGTACTTC